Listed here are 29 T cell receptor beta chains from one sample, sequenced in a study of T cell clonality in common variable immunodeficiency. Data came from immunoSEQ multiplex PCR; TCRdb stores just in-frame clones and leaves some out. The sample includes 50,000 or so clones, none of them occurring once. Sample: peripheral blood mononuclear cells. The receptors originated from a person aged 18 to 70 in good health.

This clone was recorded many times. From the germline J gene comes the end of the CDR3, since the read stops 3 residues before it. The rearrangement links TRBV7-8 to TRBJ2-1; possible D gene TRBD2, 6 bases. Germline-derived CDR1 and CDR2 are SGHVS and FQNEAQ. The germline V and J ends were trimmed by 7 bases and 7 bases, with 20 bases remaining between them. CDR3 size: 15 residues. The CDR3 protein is CASTGPGLSKNEQFF. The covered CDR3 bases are TGTGCCAGCACGGGACCGGGACTCTCTAAAAATGAG. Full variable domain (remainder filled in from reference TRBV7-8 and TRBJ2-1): GAGVSQSPRYKVAKRGQDVALRCDPISGHVSLFWYQQALGQGPEFLTYFQNEAQLDKSGLPSDRFFAERPEGSVSTLKIQRTQQEDSAVYLCASTGPGLSKNEQFFGPGTRLTVL.

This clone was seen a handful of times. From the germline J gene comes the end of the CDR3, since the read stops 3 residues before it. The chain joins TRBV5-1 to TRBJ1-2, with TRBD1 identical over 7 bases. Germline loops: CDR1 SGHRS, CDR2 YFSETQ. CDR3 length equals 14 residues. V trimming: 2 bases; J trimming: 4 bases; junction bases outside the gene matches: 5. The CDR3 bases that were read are TGCGCCAGCAGCTTAAACGGGGACAGCTATGGC. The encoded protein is CASSLNGDSYG. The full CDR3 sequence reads CASSLNGDSYGYTF.

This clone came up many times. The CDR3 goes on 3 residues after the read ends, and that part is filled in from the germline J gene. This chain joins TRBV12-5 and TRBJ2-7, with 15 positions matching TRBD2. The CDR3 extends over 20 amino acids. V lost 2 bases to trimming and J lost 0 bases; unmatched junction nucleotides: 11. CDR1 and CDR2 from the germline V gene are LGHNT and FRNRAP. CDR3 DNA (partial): TGTGCTAGTGGTTTGTCTATGGGACTAGCGGGAGGCCCTAGCTCCTACGAG. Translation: CASGLSMGLAGGPSSYE. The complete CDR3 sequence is CASGLSMGLAGGPSSYEQYF.

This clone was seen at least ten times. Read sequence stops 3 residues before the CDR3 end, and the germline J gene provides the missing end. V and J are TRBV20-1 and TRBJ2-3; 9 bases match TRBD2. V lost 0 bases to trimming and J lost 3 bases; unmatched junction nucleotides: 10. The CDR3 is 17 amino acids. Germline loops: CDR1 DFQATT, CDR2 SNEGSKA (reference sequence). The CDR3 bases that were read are TGCAGTGCTAGAGACGCATTTGAGCGGGAGGTGACAGATACG. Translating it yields CSARDAFEREVTDT. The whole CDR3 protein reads CSARDAFEREVTDTQYF.

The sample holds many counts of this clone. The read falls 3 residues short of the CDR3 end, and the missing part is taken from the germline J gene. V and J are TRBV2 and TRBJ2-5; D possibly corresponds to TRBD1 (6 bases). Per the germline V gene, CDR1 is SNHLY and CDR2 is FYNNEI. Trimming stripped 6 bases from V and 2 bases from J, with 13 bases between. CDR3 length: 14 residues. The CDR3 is CASRQGPVQETQYF. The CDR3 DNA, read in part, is TGTGCCAGCAGACAGGGACCCGTACAAGAGACC.

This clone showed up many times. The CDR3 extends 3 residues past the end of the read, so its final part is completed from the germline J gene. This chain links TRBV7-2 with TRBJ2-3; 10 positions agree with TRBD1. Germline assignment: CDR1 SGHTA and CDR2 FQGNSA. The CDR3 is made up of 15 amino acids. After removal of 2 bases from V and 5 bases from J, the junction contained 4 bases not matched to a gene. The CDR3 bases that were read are TGTGCCAGCAGCTTATTCGGGACAGGGGAAGATACG. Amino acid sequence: CASSLFGTGEDT. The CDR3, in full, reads CASSLFGTGEDTQYF.

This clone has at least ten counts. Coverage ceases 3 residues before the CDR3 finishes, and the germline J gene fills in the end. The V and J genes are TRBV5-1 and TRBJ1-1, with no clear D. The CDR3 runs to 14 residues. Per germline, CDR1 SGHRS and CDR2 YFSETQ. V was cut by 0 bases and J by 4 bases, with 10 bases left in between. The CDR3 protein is CASSLGDSSTEAFF. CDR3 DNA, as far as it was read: TGCGCCAGCAGCTTGGGAGATAGTAGCACTGAA. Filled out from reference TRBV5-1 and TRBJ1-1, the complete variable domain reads KAGVTQTPRYLIKTRGQQVTLSCSPISGHRSVSWYQQTPGQGLQFLFEYFSETQRNKGNFPGRFSGRQFSNSRSEMNVSTLELGDSALYLCASSLGDSSTEAFFGQGTRLTVV.

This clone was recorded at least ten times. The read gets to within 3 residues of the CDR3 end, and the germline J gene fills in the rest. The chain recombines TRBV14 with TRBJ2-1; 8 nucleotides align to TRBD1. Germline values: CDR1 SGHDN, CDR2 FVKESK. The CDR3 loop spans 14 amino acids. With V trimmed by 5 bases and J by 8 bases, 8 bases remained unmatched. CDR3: CASSTRTGFHEQFF. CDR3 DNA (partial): TGTGCCAGCAGCACCCGGACAGGGTTCCATGAG.

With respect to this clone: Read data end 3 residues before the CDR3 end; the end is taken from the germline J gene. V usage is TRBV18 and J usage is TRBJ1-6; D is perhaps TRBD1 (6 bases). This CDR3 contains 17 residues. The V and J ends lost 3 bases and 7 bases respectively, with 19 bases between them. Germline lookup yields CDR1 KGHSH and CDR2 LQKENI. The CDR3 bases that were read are TGTGCCAGCTCACCTGCACAGGGTGCGAATGGAAATTCACCC. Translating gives CASSPAQGANGNSP. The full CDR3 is CASSPAQGANGNSPLHF.

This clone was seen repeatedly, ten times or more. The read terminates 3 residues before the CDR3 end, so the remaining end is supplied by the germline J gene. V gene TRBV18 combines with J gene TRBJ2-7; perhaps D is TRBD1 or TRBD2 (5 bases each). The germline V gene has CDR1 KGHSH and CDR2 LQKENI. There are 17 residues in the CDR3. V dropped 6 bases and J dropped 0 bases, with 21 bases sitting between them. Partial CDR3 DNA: TGTGCCAGCTCCCCAGGGAGCGGCACACCACGCTCCTACGAG. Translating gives CASSPGSGTPRSYE. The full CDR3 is CASSPGSGTPRSYEQYF.

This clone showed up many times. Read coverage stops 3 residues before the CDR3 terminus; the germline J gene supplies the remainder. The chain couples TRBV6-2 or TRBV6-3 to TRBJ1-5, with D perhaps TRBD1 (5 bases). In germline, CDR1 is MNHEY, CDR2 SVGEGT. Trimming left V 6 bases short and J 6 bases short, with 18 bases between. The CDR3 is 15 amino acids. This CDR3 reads CASSAPGGGTQPQHF. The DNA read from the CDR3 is TGTGCCAGCAGCGCTCCTGGGGGGGGGACTCAGCCC.

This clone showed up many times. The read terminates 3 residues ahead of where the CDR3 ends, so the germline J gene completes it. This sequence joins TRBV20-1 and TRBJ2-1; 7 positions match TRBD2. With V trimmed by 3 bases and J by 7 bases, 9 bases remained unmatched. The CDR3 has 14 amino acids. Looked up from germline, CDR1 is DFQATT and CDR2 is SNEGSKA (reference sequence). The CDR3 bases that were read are TGCAGTGCTAGCGGGCCCCTCGGGGGGAATGAG. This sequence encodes CSASGPLGGNE. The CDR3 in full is CSASGPLGGNEQFF.

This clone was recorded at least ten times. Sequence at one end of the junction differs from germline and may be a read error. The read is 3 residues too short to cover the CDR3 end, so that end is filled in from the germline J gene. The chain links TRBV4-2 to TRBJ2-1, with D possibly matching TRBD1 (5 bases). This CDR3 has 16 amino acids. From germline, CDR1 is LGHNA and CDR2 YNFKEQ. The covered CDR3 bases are TGCGCCAGCAGCCGAACATTCCAGGCAGGGTACAATGAG. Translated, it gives CASSRTFQAGYNE. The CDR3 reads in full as CASSRTFQAGYNEQFF.

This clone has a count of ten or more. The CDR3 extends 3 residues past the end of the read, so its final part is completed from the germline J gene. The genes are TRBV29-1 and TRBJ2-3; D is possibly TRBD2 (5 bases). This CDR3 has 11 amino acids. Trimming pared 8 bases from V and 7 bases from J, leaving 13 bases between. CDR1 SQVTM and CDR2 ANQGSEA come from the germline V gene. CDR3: CSPTAGNTQYF. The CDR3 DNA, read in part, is TGCAGCCCGACTGCGGGTAATACG.

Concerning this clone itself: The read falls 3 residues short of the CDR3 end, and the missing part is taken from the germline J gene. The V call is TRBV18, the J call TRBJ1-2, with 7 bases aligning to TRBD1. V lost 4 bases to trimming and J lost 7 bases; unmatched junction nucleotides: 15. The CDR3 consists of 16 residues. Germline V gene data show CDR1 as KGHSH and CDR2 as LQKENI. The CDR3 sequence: CASSLLPGQNSGGYTF. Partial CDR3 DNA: TGTGCCAGCTCACTACTACCGGGACAGAATTCGGGTGGC. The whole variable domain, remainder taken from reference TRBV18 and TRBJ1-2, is NAGVMQNPRHLVRRRGQEARLRCSPMKGHSHVYWYRQLPEEGLKFMVYLQKENIIDESGMPKERFSAEFPKEGPSILRIQQVVRGDSAAYFCASSLLPGQNSGGYTFGSGTRLTVV.

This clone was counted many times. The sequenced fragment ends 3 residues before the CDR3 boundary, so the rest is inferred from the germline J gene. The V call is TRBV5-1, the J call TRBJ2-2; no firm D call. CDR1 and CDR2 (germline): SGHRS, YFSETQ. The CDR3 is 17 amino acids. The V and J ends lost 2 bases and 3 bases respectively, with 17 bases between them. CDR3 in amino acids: CASSFGSQLGDTGELFF. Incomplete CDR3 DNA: TGCGCCAGCAGCTTTGGGTCTCAACTGGGCGACACCGGGGAG.

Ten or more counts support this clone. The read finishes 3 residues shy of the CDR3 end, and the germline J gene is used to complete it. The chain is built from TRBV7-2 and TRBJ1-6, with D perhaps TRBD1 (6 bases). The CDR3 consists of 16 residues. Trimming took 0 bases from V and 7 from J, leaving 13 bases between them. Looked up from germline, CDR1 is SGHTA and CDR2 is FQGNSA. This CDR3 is CASSLAGNRVNSPLHF. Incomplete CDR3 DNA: TGTGCCAGCAGCTTAGCCGGTAACAGGGTAAATTCACCC.

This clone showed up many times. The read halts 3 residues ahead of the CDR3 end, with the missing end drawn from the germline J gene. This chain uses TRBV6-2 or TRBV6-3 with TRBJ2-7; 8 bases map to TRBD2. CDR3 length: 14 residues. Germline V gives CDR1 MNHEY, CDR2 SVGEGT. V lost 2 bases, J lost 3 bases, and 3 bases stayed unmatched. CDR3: CASSYRAGVYEQYF. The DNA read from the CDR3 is TGTGCCAGCAGTTACAGAGCGGGGGTCTACGAG.

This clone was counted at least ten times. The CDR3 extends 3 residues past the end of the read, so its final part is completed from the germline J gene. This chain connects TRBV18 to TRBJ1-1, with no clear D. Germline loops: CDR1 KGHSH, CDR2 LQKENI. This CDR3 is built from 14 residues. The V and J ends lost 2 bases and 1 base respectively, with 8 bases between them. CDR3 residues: CASSPISSNTEAFF. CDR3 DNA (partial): TGTGCCAGCTCACCAATTTCATCGAACACTGAA.

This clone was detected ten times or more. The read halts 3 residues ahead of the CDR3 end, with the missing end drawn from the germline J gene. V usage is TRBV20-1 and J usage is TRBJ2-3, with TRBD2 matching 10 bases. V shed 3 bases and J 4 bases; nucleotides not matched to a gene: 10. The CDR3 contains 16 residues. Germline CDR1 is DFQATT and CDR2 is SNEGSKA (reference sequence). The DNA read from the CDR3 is TGCAGTGCTAGGAGGGCTAGCGGGGGACCATCAGATACG. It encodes CSARRASGGPSDT. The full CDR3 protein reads CSARRASGGPSDTQYF.

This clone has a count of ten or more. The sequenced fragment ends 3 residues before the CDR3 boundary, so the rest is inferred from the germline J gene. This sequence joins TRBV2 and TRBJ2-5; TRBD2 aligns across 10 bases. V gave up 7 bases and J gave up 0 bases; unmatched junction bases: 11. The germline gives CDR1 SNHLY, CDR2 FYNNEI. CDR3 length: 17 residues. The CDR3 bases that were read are TGTGCCAGCAATAAGTTAGCGGGAGGCTCCTACCAAGAGACC. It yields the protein CASNKLAGGSYQET. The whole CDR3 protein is CASNKLAGGSYQETQYF. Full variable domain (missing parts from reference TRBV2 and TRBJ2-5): EPEVTQTPSHQVTQMGQEVILRCVPISNHLYFYWYRQILGQKVEFLVSFYNNEISEKSEIFDDQFSVERPDGSNFTLKIRSTKLEDSAMYFCASNKLAGGSYQETQYFGPGTRLLVL.

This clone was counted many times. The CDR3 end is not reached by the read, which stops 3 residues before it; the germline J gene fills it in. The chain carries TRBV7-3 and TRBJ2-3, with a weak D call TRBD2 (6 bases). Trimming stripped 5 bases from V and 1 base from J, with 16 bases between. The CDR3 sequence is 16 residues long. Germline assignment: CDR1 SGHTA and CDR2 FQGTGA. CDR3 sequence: CASSPGSSGGTDTQYF. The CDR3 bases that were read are TGTGCCAGCAGCCCTGGTAGTAGCGGAGGCACAGATACG.

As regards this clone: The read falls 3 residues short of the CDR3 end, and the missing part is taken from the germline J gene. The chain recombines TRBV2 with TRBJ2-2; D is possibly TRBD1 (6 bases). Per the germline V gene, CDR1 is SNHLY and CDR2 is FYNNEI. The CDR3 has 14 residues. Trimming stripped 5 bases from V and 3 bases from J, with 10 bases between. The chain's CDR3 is CASSYHRDTGELFF. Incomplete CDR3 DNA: TGTGCCAGCAGTTATCACAGGGACACCGGGGAG.

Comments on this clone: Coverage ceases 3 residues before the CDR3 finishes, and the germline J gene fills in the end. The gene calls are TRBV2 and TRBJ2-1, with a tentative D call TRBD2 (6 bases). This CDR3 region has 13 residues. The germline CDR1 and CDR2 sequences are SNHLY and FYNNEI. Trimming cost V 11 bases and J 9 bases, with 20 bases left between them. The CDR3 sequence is CAHRDFEGGEQFF. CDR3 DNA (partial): TGTGCCCACCGGGACTTCGAAGGAGGTGAG.

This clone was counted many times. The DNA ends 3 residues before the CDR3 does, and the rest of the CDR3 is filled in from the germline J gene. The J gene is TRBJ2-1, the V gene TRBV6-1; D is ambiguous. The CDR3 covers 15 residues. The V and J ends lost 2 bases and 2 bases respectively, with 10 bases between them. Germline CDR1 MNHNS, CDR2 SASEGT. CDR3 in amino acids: CASSEPDSAYNEQFF. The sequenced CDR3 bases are TGTGCCAGCAGTGAACCAGACTCCGCCTACAATGAG.

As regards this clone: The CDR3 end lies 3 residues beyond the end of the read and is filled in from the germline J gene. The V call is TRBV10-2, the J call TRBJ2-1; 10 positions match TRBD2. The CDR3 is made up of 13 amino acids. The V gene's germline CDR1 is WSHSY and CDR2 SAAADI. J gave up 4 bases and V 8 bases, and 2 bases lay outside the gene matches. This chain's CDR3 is CASGTSDYNEQFF. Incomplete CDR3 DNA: TGCGCCAGCGGGACTAGCGATTACAATGAG.

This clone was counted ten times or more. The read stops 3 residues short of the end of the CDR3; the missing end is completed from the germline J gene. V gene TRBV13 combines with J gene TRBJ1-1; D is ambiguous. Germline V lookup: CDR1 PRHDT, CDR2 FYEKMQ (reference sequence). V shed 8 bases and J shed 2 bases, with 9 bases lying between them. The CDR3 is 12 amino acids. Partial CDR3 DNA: TGTGCCAGCGGGCAGTCTAACACTGAA. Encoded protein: CASGQSNTE. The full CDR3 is CASGQSNTEAFF.

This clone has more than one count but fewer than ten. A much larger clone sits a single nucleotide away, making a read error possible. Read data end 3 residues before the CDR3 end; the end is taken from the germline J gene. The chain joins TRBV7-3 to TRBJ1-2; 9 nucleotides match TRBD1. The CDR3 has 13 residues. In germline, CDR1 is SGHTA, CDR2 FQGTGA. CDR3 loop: CASGFGTGSGYTF. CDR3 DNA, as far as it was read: TGTGCCAGCGGCTTTGGGACAGGGTCGGGC.

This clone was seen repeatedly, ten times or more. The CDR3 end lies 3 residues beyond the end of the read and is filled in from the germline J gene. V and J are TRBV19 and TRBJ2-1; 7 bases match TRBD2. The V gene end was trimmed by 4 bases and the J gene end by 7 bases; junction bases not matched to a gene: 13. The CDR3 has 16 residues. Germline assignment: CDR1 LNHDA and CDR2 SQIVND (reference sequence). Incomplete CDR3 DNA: TGTGCCAGTAGTACAGAAAGGACTAGGTCGATAAATGAG. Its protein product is CASSTERTRSINE. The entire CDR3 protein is CASSTERTRSINEQFF.